These 21 T cell receptor beta chains came from one sample sequenced in a study of OX40 agonist ivuxolimab in advanced cancers. This table comes from immunoSEQ multiplex PCR, and its TCRdb copy is limited to in-frame clones, with some not included. The table records 65,000 to 90,000 clones, roughly 90% of them present only once. The sequencing used CD4+ or CD8+ T cells sorted from blood, collected in a trial of the OX40 agonist ivuxolimab. Every receptor here comes from an adult with an advanced solid tumor such as melanoma, head and neck, liver or kidney cancer.

The chain uses TRBV10-3 and TRBJ2-7; TRBD1 matches at 9 bases. The trim removed 0 bases at V and 5 bases at J, leaving 8 bases unmatched. This CDR3 spans 16 amino acids. CDR1 is ENHRY and CDR2 is SYGVKD in the germline V gene. CDR3 loop: CAISESPGTGTHEQYF. CDR3 bases: TGTGCCATCAGTGAGTCCCCCGGGACAGGGACTCACGAGCAGTACTTC.

This rearrangement joins TRBV15 to TRBJ1-2, with unresolved D. V lost 3 bases and J lost 4, with 15 bases in between. Looked up from germline, CDR1 is LNHNV and CDR2 is YYDKDF (reference sequence). The CDR3 runs to 15 residues. The CDR3 loop reads CATSSTLMEIYGYTF. The CDR3 nucleotides are TGTGCCACCAGCAGTACTCTAATGGAGATCTATGGCTACACCTTC.

This chain connects TRBV27 to TRBJ2-1; weak D call: TRBD1 (5 bases). CDR3 length: 14 amino acids. The V and J ends lost 7 bases and 6 bases respectively, with 16 bases between them. Germline assignment: CDR1 MNHEY and CDR2 SMNVEV (reference sequence). In DNA, the CDR3 is TGTGCCAGCAACCTAAACCCAGGGATCAATGAGCAGTTCTTC. It encodes CASNLNPGINEQFF.

The genes are TRBV5-6 and TRBJ1-1; D might be TRBD1 (5 bases). Germline V gene lookup returns CDR1 SGHDT and CDR2 YYEEEE. V was clipped by 4 bases and J by 5 bases, with 12 bases between them. The CDR3 contains 13 residues. The CDR3 region has the DNA TGTGCCAGCAGCATGGGACCGTTGACTGAAGCTTTCTTT. Protein: CASSMGPLTEAFF. Full variable domain (rest looked up from reference TRBV5-6 and TRBJ1-1): DAGVTQSPTHLIKTRGQQVTLRCSPKSGHDTVSWYQQALGQGPQFIFQYYEEEERQRGNFPDRFSGHQFPNYSSELNVNALLLGDSALYLCASSMGPLTEAFFGQGTRLTVV.

The chain links TRBV2 to TRBJ2-5; 8 bases agree with TRBD1. V shed 8 bases, J shed 2 bases, and the junction held 10 bases outside the gene matches. Germline CDR1 and CDR2: SNHLY and FYNNEI. The CDR3 extends over 15 amino acids. The chain's CDR3 is CASPVGQGFQETQYF. The CDR3 nucleotides are TGTGCCAGCCCGGTCGGACAGGGCTTTCAAGAGACCCAGTACTTC.

V and J are TRBV27 and TRBJ2-3, with TRBD2 matching 7 bases. V gave up 4 bases and J gave up 2 bases; unmatched junction bases: 9. The germline gives CDR1 MNHEY, CDR2 SMNVEV (reference sequence). This CDR3 contains 16 residues. Written as DNA, the CDR3 is TGTGCCAGCAGTTCCCCGGCGGGGGACCTCACAGATACGCAGTATTTT. Its protein is CASSSPAGDLTDTQYF.

The chain has TRBV9 and TRBJ2-3; 7 bases are shared with TRBD1. From germline, CDR1 is SGDLS and CDR2 YYNGEE. CDR3 length equals 15 residues. J was trimmed by 3 bases and V by 5 bases; bases with no gene match: 9. The CDR3 loop is CASSQGGGGTDTQYF. CDR3 DNA sequence: TGTGCCAGCAGTCAAGGGGGCGGTGGAACAGATACGCAGTATTTT.

The CDR3 loop reads CASRLQTGAYGYTF. The CDR3 DNA is TGTGCCAGCAGACTGCAAACAGGGGCCTATGGCTACACCTTC. The J gene is TRBJ1-2, the V gene TRBV28; the match to TRBD1 covers 7 bases. CDR1 is MDHEN and CDR2 is SYDVKM in the germline V gene. This CDR3 region has 14 residues. Germline trimming cut 6 bases from V and 4 bases from J; bases unmatched to any gene: 8.

The J gene is TRBJ2-3, the V gene TRBV6-1; D is possibly TRBD1 or TRBD2 (5 bases each). Looked up from germline, CDR1 is MNHNS and CDR2 is SASEGT. This CDR3 spans 11 amino acids. The CDR3 reads CSNGGSGTQYF. CDR3 in DNA: TGTTCCAATGGGGGTTCCGGTACGCAGTATTTT.

The rearrangement links TRBV27 to TRBJ1-5; no firm D call. Germline V gene lookup returns CDR1 MNHEY and CDR2 SMNVEV (reference sequence). The germline V and J ends were trimmed by 3 bases and 2 bases, with 11 bases remaining between them. This CDR3 region has 15 residues. CDR3 region: CASSLTGEGNQPQHF. The CDR3 nucleotides are TGTGCCAGCAGTTTGACCGGGGAGGGCAATCAGCCCCAGCATTTT.

The chain couples TRBV4-1 to TRBJ1-1; the D gene is possibly TRBD1 (6 bases). The CDR3 extends over 16 amino acids. The V end lost 2 bases, the J end lost 0 bases, and 13 bases lay between the germline ends. Germline values: CDR1 MGHRA, CDR2 YSYEKL. CDR3 region: CASSQSGAGVNTEAFF. In nucleotides, the CDR3 is TGCGCCAGCAGCCAATCGGGGGCAGGGGTGAACACTGAAGCTTTCTTT.

This clone was counted a single time. The chain uses TRBV2 and TRBJ2-3; the D gene is possibly TRBD2 (6 bases). CDR3 length: 15 amino acids. CDR1 and CDR2 from the germline V gene are SNHLY and FYNNEI. Deletions cut 8 bases from V and 5 bases from J, with 20 bases between. This CDR3 is CASGGGGPEGDTQYF. CDR3 nucleotide sequence: TGTGCCAGCGGGGGTGGGGGACCGGAGGGAGATACGCAGTATTTT.

The chain uses TRBV7-9 and TRBJ2-5; the D call may be TRBD1 or TRBD2 (5 bases each). The germline CDR1 and CDR2 sequences are SEHNR and FQNEAQ (reference sequence). The CDR3 loop spans 16 amino acids. The germline V and J ends were trimmed by 4 bases and 5 bases, with 20 bases remaining between them. CDR3: CASSSDTGQPRETQYF. CDR3 nucleotide sequence: TGTGCCAGCAGCTCCGATACGGGGCAACCTCGGGAGACCCAGTACTTC.

The genes are TRBV27 and TRBJ2-7; 11 bases are a match to TRBD1. Trimming at V came to 3 bases and at J to 6 bases, leaving 10 bases not matched to a gene. The CDR3 is 16 amino acids. CDR1 and CDR2 (germline): MNHEY, SMNVEV (reference sequence). The CDR3, as DNA: TGTGCCAGCAGTTTTCTGGGGACAGGGGGTGCCGGCGAGCAGTACTTC. The encoded protein is CASSFLGTGGAGEQYF.

The rearrangement uses TRBV13 and TRBJ2-3; D uncertain. The germline V and J ends were trimmed by 5 bases and 5 bases, with 11 bases remaining between them. Germline V gives CDR1 PRHDT, CDR2 FYEKMQ (reference sequence). The CDR3 length is 13 residues. CDR3 in DNA: TGTGCCAGCAGCAGTGACTCCTTAGATACGCAGTATTTT. The encoded protein is CASSSDSLDTQYF.

The V gene is TRBV6-5, the J gene TRBJ1-2; tentative D call: TRBD1 (5 bases). Germline loops: CDR1 MNHEY, CDR2 SVGAGI. This CDR3 has 16 residues. V shed 2 bases and J shed 4 bases, with 17 bases lying between them. The CDR3 sequence: CASSYTGGGGTYGYTF. CDR3 nucleotide sequence: TGTGCCAGCAGTTACACGGGCGGGGGGGGGACCTATGGCTACACCTTC.

The genes are TRBV13 and TRBJ2-1, with D possibly being TRBD2 (5 bases). This CDR3 is built from 14 residues. CDR1 and CDR2 (germline): PRHDT, FYEKMQ (reference sequence). V was shortened by 5 bases and J by 2 bases, with 10 bases between the two germline ends. The CDR3 nucleotides are TGTGCCAGCAGCACAAGCGGAACCTACAATGAGCAGTTCTTC. Its protein is CASSTSGTYNEQFF.

The rearrangement uses TRBV13 and TRBJ2-2; D not resolved. Trimming shortened V by 2 bases and J by 4 bases, and 8 bases separated the two germline ends. Germline values: CDR1 PRHDT, CDR2 FYEKMQ (reference sequence). The CDR3 spans 14 residues. CDR3 sequence: CASSLRVLTGELFF. The CDR3 nucleotides read TGTGCCAGCAGCTTACGGGTTCTCACCGGGGAGCTGTTTTTT.

With regard to this clone: One junction end does not reproduce the germline sequence, and a read error may be involved. In DNA form, the CDR3 reads TGTGCCAGCAGCTCGGGACTCACCCGGTGGTTC. This translates into CASSSGLTRWF. V is TRBV13 and J is TRBJ2-7; D is perhaps TRBD2 (6 bases). This CDR3 spans 11 amino acids. Germline assignment: CDR1 PRHDT and CDR2 FYEKMQ (reference sequence).

This clone was observed a single time. The V gene is TRBV2, the J gene TRBJ1-1; D call uncertain. V was clipped by 9 bases and J by 0 bases, with 11 bases between them. This CDR3 is built from 13 residues. Germline V gene lookup returns CDR1 SNHLY and CDR2 FYNNEI. The CDR3 DNA reads TGTGCCAGGGGGAGGGTAGTGAACACTGAAGCTTTCTTT. Its protein is CARGRVVNTEAFF.

This chain links TRBV11-3 with TRBJ2-7, with D perhaps TRBD1 or TRBD2 (6 bases each). V was cut by 5 bases and J by 2 bases, with 16 bases left in between. Germline V CDR1 and CDR2: SGHNT, YENEEA. This CDR3 comprises 15 residues. The CDR3 region is CASSPEGGDTYEQYF. The DNA for the CDR3 is TGTGCCAGCAGCCCCGAGGGGGGCGATACCTACGAGCAGTACTTC.